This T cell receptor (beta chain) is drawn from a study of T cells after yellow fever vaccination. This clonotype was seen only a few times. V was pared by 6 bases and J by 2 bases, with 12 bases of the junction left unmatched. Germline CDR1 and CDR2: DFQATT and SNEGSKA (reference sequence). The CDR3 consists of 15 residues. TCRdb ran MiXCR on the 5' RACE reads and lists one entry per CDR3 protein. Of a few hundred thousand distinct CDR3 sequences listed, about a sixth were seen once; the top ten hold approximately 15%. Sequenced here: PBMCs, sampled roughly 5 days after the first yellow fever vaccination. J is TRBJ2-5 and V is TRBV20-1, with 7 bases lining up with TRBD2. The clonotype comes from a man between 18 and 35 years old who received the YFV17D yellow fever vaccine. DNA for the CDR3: TGCAGTGCCACGAGGGAGGGCCGGTGGCAAGAGACCCAGTACTTC. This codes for CSATREGRWQETQYF.